A single sample is the source of the 20 T cell receptor beta chains below, sequenced in a study of blood T cell repertoires in COVID-19. Generated by immunoSEQ multiplex PCR, the TCRdb table keeps only in-frame clones and is missing some. The table includes 190,000 or so clones, approximately 80% detected once. The specimen sequenced was peripheral blood. These receptors all stem from a man between 45 and 60 years old who had recovered from COVID-19.

The chain combines TRBV5-8 with TRBJ2-1, with 15 positions matching TRBD2. V dropped 4 bases and J dropped 5; count of bases not matched to a gene: 10. Germline loops: CDR1 SGHTS, CDR2 YDEGEE. This CDR3 spans 18 amino acids. The CDR3 nucleotides read TGTGCCAGCAGCGTGAGGACTAGCGGGAGGGCCGATCACAATGAGCAGTTCTTC. Its translation: CASSVRTSGRADHNEQFF.

The chain couples TRBV19 to TRBJ2-2; maybe TRBD1 (5 bases). Trimming took 6 bases from V and 4 from J, leaving 12 bases between them. Germline-derived CDR1 and CDR2 are LNHDA and SQIVND (reference sequence). The CDR3 has 14 residues. DNA of the CDR3: TGTGCCAGTAGCAAGCAGGGTGGCACCGGGGAGCTGTTTTTT. Protein product: CASSKQGGTGELFF.

The genes are TRBV10-3 and TRBJ2-7; 8 positions agree with TRBD2. CDR1 and CDR2 (germline): ENHRY, SYGVKD. The CDR3 spans 14 residues. V shed 2 bases, J shed 1 base, and the junction held 1 base outside the gene matches. CDR3 coding DNA: TGTGCCATCAGTGAGGGACTAGCATCCTACGAGCAGTACTTC. As protein: CAISEGLASYEQYF.

This clone was recorded a few times. This sequence joins TRBV11-2 and TRBJ1-1; tentative D call: TRBD1 (6 bases). The V end lost 1 base, the J end lost 4 bases, and 10 bases lay between the germline ends. Looked up from germline, CDR1 is SGHAT and CDR2 is FQNNGV. The CDR3 spans 14 residues. The CDR3 nucleotides are TGTGCCAGCAGCTTAGTGGGAGGGGGCACTGAAGCTTTCTTT. Translation: CASSLVGGGTEAFF.

This chain joins TRBV19 and TRBJ2-1, with D perhaps TRBD1 (6 bases). Trimming left V 5 bases short and J 3 bases short, with 11 bases between. The germline V gene encodes CDR1 LNHDA and CDR2 SQIVND (reference sequence). The CDR3 is made up of 14 amino acids. The CDR3 loop reads CASSEQGNYNEQFF. Written as DNA, the CDR3 is TGTGCCAGTAGTGAACAGGGAAACTACAATGAGCAGTTCTTC.

J is TRBJ1-5 and V is TRBV19; no clear D gene. Germline V CDR1 and CDR2: LNHDA, SQIVND (reference sequence). This CDR3 has 13 amino acids. The V end was cut by 3 bases, the J end by 7 bases, with 10 bases between. The CDR3 bases are TGTGCCAGTAGTATCAGCGAGGGACAGCCCCAGCATTTT. This sequence encodes CASSISEGQPQHF.

J is TRBJ2-7 and V is TRBV7-9; perhaps TRBD1 as D (6 bases). Looked up from germline, CDR1 is SEHNR and CDR2 is FQNEAQ (reference sequence). The V end was cut by 2 bases, the J end by 5 bases, with 10 bases between. This CDR3 is built from 13 residues. CDR3 sequence reads: CASSLLQGHEQYF. CDR3 DNA sequence: TGTGCCAGCAGCTTACTACAGGGTCACGAGCAGTACTTC.

This clone was counted a single time. This chain links TRBV4-2 with TRBJ2-2; TRBD2 matches at 8 bases. V trimming: 4 bases; J trimming: 2 bases; junction bases outside the gene matches: 9. There are 17 residues in the CDR3. The germline CDR1 and CDR2 sequences are LGHNA and YNFKEQ. CDR3 sequence: CASSRNGGGPNTGELFF. The CDR3 nucleotides are TGTGCCAGCAGCCGGAACGGGGGGGGACCAAACACCGGGGAGCTGTTTTTT.

V is TRBV19 and J is TRBJ2-1; perhaps TRBD2 as D (6 bases). This CDR3 is 13 amino acids long. Germline lookup yields CDR1 LNHDA and CDR2 SQIVND (reference sequence). With 5 bases removed from V and 4 bases from J, the gap between germline ends came to 9 bases. This chain's CDR3 is CASSWDSYNEQFF. The CDR3 DNA is TGTGCCAGTAGTTGGGACTCTTACAATGAGCAGTTCTTC.

The chain employs TRBV28 and TRBJ1-1; D gene ambiguous. The germline V and J ends were trimmed by 4 bases and 8 bases, with 11 bases remaining between them. This CDR3 contains 12 residues. Germline CDR1 and CDR2: MDHEN and SYDVKM. The chain's CDR3 is CASSSYGVEAFF. CDR3 DNA sequence: TGTGCCAGCAGTTCCTACGGAGTGGAAGCTTTCTTT.

This chain links TRBV7-9 with TRBJ2-7, with a weak D call TRBD2 (5 bases). CDR1 and CDR2 from the germline V gene are SEHNR and FQNEAQ (reference sequence). The germline V and J ends were trimmed by 5 bases and 0 bases, with 8 bases remaining between them. This CDR3 is built from 13 residues. The CDR3 DNA sequence: TGTGCCAGCAGCGGAGGAACCTCCTACGAGCAGTACTTC. Translated: CASSGGTSYEQYF.

The chain combines TRBV6-6 with TRBJ1-4; D gene unclear. The V gene's germline CDR1 is MNHNY and CDR2 SVGAGI (reference sequence). The V end was cut by 6 bases, the J end by 7 bases, with 9 bases between. The CDR3 spans 12 residues. The CDR3 is CASRRESEKLFF. CDR3 bases: TGTGCCAGCAGGCGGGAATCTGAAAAACTGTTTTTT.

This chain joins TRBV25-1 and TRBJ1-2; no reliable D call. From germline, CDR1 is MGHDK and CDR2 SYGVNS. Trimming removed 8 bases at V and 4 bases at J, with 17 bases between. This CDR3 comprises 14 residues. CDR3 in amino acids: CASQSLGVPYGYTF. The DNA for the CDR3 is TGTGCCAGCCAGTCACTCGGAGTTCCCTATGGCTACACCTTC.

The V and J genes are TRBV28 and TRBJ1-5; 9 bases match TRBD1. The length of the CDR3 is 13 residues. The trim removed 7 bases at V and 7 bases at J, leaving 5 bases unmatched. Germline CDR1 is MDHEN and CDR2 is SYDVKM. The CDR3 DNA sequence: TGTGCCAGCATCGGACAGGGGTACCAGCCCCAGCATTTT. Translated: CASIGQGYQPQHF.

The chain joins TRBV2 to TRBJ2-2, with unresolved D. Trimming took off 0 bases at V and 5 bases at J, with 7 bases between the two ends. The CDR3 contains 14 residues. Germline values: CDR1 SNHLY, CDR2 FYNNEI. CDR3 in DNA: TGTGCCAGCAGTGAAGCCAGACTGACCGGGGAGCTGTTTTTT. Translation gives CASSEARLTGELFF.

The J gene is TRBJ1-1, the V gene TRBV27; D is ambiguous. Germline values: CDR1 MNHEY, CDR2 SMNVEV (reference sequence). The CDR3 runs to 14 residues. Trimming took 0 bases from V and 5 from J, leaving 10 bases between them. The CDR3 protein is CASSLSNIGTEAFF. In nucleotides, the CDR3 is TGTGCCAGCAGTTTATCAAACATTGGTACTGAAGCTTTCTTT.

V gene TRBV29-1 combines with J gene TRBJ2-7; TRBD1 is a possible D gene (6 bases). The germline CDR1 and CDR2 sequences are SQVTM and ANQGSEA. The length of the CDR3 is 14 residues. The V end lost 3 bases, the J end lost 0 bases, and 12 bases lay between the germline ends. The CDR3 DNA reads TGCAGCGTTGATTCACAGGGAAGCTCCTACGAGCAGTACTTC. The encoded protein is CSVDSQGSSYEQYF.

In this sample, this clone turned up many times. V and J are TRBV13 and TRBJ2-1; 12 positions agree with TRBD2. The CDR3 loop spans 17 amino acids. CDR1 and CDR2 from the germline V gene are PRHDT and FYEKMQ (reference sequence). Trimming removed 5 bases from V and 0 bases from J; junction bases left unmatched: 5. CDR3 in amino acids: CASSEMTSGSSYNEQFF. In DNA, the CDR3 is TGTGCCAGCAGCGAAATGACTAGCGGGAGCTCCTACAATGAGCAGTTCTTC.

In this sample, this clone turned up once. J is TRBJ1-5 and V is TRBV5-1; the D is unclear. This CDR3 comprises 15 residues. V shed 2 bases and J shed 2 bases, with 11 bases lying between them. The germline gives CDR1 SGHRS, CDR2 YFSETQ. CDR3 loop: CASSLDTTGNQPQHF. The CDR3 DNA follows: TGCGCCAGCAGCTTAGACACGACCGGCAATCAGCCCCAGCATTTT.

The CDR3 loop reads CASTPRLAGGTDTQYF. CDR3 bases: TGTGCCAGCACCCCCCGACTAGCGGGAGGCACAGATACGCAGTATTTT. J is TRBJ2-3 and V is TRBV6-6; 12 bases match TRBD2. The CDR3 consists of 16 residues. The germline CDR1 and CDR2 sequences are MNHNY and SVGAGI (reference sequence). Trimming at V came to 7 bases and at J to 1 base, leaving 6 bases not matched to a gene.